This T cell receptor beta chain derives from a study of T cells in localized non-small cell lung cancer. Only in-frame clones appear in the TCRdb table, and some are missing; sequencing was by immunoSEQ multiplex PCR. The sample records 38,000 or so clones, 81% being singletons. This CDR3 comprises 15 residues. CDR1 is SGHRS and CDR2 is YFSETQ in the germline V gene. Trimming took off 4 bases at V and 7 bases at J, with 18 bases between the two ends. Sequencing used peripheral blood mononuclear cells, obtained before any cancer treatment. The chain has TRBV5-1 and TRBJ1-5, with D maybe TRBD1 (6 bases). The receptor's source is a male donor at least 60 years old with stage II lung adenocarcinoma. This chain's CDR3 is CASSPGTSYGQPQHF. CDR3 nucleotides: TGCGCCAGCAGCCCCGGGACAAGCTATGGACAGCCCCAGCATTTT.